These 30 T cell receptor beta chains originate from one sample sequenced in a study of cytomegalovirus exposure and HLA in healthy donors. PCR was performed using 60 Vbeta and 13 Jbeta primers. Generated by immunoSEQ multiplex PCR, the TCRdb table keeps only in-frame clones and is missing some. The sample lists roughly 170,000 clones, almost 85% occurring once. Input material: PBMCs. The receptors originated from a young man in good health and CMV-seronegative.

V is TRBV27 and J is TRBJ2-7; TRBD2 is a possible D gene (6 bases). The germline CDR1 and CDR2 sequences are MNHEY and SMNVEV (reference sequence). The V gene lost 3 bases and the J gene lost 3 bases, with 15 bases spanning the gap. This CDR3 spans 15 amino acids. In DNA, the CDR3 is TGTGCCAGCAGTTTCTCCAGGGAGGTTAACTACGAGCAGTACTTC. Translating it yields CASSFSREVNYEQYF.

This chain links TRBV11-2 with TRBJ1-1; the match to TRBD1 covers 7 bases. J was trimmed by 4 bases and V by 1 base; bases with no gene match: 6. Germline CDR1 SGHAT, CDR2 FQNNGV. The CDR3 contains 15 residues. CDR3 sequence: CASSLGGGGGTEAFF. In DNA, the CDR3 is TGTGCCAGCAGCTTAGGTGGAGGGGGCGGCACTGAAGCTTTCTTT. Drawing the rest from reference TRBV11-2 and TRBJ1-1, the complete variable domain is EAGVAQSPRYKIIEKRQSVAFWCNPISGHATLYWYQQILGQGPKLLIQFQNNGVVDDSQLPKDRFSAERLKGVDSTLKIQPAKLEDSAVYLCASSLGGGGGTEAFFGQGTRLTVV.

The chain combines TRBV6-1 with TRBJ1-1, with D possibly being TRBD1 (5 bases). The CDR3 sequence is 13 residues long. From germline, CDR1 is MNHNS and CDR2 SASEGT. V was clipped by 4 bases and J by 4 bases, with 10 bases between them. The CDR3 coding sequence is TGTGCCAGCAGTGTTCGACAGTCCACTGAAGCTTTCTTT. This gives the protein CASSVRQSTEAFF.

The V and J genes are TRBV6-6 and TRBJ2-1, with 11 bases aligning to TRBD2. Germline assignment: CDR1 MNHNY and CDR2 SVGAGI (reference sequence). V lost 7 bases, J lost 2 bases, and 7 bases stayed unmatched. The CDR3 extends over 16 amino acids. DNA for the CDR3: TGTGCCAGCACGTTATCGGGACTAGCGGCCTACAATGAGCAGTTCTTC. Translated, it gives CASTLSGLAAYNEQFF.

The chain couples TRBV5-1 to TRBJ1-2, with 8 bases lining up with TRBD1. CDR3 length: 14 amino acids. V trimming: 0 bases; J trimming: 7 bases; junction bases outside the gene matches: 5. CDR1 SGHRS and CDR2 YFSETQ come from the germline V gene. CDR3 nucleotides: TGCGCCAGCAGCTTGGCCGGGACAGGAGGTGGCTACACCTTC. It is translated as CASSLAGTGGGYTF.

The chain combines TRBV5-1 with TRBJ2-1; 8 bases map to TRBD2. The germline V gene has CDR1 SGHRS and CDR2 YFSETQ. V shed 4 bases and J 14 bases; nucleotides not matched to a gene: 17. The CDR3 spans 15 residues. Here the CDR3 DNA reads TGCGCCAGCAGCACTGTGTCACTTACCGGGACTAGAGAGTTCTTC. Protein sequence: CASSTVSLTGTREFF.

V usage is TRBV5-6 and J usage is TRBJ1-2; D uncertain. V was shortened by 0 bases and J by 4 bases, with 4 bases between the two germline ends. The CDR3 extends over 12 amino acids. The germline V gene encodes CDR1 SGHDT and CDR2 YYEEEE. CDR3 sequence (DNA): TGTGCCAGCAGCTTGGACGGCTATGGCTACACCTTC. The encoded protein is CASSLDGYGYTF.

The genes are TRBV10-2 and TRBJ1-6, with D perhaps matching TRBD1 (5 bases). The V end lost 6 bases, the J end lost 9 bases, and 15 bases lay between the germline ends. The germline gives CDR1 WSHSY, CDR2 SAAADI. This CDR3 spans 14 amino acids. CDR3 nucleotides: TGCGCCAGCAGCGTTACCCAGGGAACTTCACCCCTCCACTTT. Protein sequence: CASSVTQGTSPLHF.

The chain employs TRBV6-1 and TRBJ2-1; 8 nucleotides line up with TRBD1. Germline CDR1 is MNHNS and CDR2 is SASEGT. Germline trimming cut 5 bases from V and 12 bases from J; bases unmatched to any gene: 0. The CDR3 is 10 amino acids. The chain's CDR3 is CASSTGGQFF. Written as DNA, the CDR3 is TGTGCCAGCAGTACAGGGGGGCAGTTCTTC.

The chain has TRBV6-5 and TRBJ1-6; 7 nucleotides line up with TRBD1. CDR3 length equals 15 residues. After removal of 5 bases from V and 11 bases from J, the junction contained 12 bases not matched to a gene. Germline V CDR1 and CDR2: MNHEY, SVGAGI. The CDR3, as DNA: TGTGCCAGCAGTCGACAGGGCCTTGGAGGGACACCCCTCCACTTT. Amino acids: CASSRQGLGGTPLHF.

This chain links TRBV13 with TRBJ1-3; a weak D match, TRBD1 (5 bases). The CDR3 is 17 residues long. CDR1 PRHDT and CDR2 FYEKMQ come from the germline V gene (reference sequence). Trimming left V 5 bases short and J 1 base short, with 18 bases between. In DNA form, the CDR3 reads TGTGCCAGCAGCCCACTCGGACGGGACTCATCTGGAAACACCATATATTTT. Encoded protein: CASSPLGRDSSGNTIYF.

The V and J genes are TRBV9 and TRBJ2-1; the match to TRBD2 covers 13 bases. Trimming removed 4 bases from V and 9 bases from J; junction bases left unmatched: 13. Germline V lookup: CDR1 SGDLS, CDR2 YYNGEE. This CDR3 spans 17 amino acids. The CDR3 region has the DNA TGTGCCAGCAGCCCTACAAGTTGGACTAGCGGGAGTAGTGAGCAGTTCTTC. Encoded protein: CASSPTSWTSGSSEQFF.

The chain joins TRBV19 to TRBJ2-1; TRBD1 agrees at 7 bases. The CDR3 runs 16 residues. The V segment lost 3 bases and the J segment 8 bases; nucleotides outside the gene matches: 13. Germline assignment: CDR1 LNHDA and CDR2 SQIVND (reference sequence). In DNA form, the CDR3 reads TGTGCCAGTAGTATGGGAAGGCAGGGGGTTAGTGATGAGCAGTTCTTC. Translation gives CASSMGRQGVSDEQFF.

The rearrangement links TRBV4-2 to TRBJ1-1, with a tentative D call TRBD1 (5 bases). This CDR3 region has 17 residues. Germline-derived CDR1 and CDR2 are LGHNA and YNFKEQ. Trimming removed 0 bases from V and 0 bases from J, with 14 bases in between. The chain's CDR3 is CASSQDGLGGMNTEAFF. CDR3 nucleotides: TGTGCCAGCAGCCAAGATGGTTTGGGGGGGATGAACACTGAAGCTTTCTTT.

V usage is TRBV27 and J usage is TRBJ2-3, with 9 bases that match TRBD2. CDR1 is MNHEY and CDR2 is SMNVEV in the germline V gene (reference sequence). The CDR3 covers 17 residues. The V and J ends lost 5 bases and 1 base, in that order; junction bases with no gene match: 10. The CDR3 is CASSTYSGRLGTDTQYF. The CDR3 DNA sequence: TGTGCCAGCAGTACTTATAGCGGGAGATTGGGCACAGATACGCAGTATTTT.

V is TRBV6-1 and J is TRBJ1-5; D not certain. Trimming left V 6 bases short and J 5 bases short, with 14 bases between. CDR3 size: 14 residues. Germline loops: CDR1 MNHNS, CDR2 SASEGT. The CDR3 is CASRATYQDQPQHF. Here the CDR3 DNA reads TGTGCCAGCAGGGCGACATATCAGGATCAGCCCCAGCATTTT.

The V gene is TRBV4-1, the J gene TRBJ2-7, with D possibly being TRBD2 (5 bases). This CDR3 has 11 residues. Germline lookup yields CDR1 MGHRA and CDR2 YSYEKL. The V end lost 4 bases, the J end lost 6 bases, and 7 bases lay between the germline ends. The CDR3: CASSPGFEQYF. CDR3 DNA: TGCGCCAGCAGCCCGGGGTTCGAGCAGTACTTC.

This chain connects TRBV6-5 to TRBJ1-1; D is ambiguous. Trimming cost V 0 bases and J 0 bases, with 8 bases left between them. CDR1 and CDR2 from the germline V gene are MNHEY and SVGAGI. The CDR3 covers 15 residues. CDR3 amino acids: CASSYSNRVNTEAFF. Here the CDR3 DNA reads TGTGCCAGCAGTTACTCGAATCGGGTGAACACTGAAGCTTTCTTT.

The CDR3 DNA reads TGTGCCAGCAGTTTATCGGGAGCTTCCTTTAGGACTTACAATGAGCAGTTCTTC. It encodes CASSLSGASFRTYNEQFF. The genes are TRBV27 and TRBJ2-1; weak D call: TRBD2 (5 bases). The V and J ends lost 0 bases and 4 bases respectively, with 19 bases between them. The CDR3 extends over 18 amino acids. Per germline, CDR1 MNHEY and CDR2 SMNVEV (reference sequence).

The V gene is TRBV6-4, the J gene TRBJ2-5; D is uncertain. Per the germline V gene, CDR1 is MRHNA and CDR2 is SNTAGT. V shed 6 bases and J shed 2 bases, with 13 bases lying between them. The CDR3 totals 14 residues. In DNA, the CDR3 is TGTGCCAGCAGGGCCATCGGCGGACAAGAGACCCAGTACTTC. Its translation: CASRAIGGQETQYF.

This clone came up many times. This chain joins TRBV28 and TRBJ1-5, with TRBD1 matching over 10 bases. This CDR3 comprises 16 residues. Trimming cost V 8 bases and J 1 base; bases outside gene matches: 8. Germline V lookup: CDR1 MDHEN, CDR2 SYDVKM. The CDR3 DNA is TGTGCCAGCGCCCCCCCGGGACAGGGGAGCAATCAGCCCCAGCATTTT. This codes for CASAPPGQGSNQPQHF.

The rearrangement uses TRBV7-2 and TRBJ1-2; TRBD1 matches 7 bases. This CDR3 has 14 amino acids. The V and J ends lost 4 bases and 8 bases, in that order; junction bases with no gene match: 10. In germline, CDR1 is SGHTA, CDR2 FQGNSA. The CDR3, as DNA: TGTGCCAGCAGCTCCTATATACAGGGGCAAGGCTACACCTTC. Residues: CASSSYIQGQGYTF.

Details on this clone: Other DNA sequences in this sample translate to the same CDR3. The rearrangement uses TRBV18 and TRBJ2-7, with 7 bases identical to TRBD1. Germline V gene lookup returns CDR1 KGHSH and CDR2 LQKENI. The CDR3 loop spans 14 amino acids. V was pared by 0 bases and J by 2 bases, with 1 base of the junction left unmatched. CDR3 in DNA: TGTGCCAGCTCACCACCGACAGGGACCTACGAGCAGTACTTC. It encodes CASSPPTGTYEQYF.

CDR3 residues: CASSPAGTGVYEQYF. CDR3 nucleotide sequence: TGTGCCAGCAGCCCGGCCGGGACAGGGGTCTACGAGCAGTACTTC. This chain links TRBV5-5 with TRBJ2-7; 10 positions match TRBD1. This CDR3 is built from 15 residues. Germline assignment: CDR1 SGHKS and CDR2 YYEKEE (reference sequence). V trimming: 4 bases; J trimming: 3 bases; junction bases outside the gene matches: 7.

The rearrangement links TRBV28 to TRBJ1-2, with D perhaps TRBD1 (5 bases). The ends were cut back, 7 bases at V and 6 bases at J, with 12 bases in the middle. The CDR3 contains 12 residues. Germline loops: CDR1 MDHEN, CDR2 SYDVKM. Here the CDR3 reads CASTSGAHGYTF. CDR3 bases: TGTGCCAGCACAAGCGGGGCCCATGGCTACACCTTC.

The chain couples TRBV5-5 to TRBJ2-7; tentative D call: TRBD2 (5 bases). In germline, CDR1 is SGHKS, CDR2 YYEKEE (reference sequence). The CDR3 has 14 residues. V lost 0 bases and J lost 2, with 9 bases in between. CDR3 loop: CASSLGLPTYEQYF. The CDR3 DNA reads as TGTGCCAGCAGCTTGGGACTACCAACCTACGAGCAGTACTTC. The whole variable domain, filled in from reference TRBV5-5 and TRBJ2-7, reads DAGVTQSPTHLIKTRGQQVTLRCSPISGHKSVSWYQQVLGQGPQFIFQYYEKEERGRGNFPDRFSARQFPNYSSELNVNALLLGDSALYLCASSLGLPTYEQYFGPGTRLTVT.

The CDR3 nucleotides read TGTGCCAGCAGTTTACCACAGGGATACGAGCAGTACTTC. It yields the protein CASSLPQGYEQYF. V is TRBV28 and J is TRBJ2-7, with a weak D call TRBD1 (6 bases). In germline, CDR1 is MDHEN, CDR2 SYDVKM. CDR3 size: 13 residues. V dropped 2 bases and J dropped 4 bases, with 9 bases sitting between them.

The CDR3 here is CASSQGSGEAYEQYF. CDR3 DNA sequence: TGCGCCAGCAGCCAAGGGTCGGGAGAGGCCTACGAGCAGTACTTC. The rearrangement links TRBV4-3 to TRBJ2-5, with D possibly matching TRBD2 (6 bases). The DNA end lines up better with TRBJ2-7; the J call may be wrong. The CDR3 length is 15 residues. The germline gives CDR1 LGHNA, CDR2 YSLEER.

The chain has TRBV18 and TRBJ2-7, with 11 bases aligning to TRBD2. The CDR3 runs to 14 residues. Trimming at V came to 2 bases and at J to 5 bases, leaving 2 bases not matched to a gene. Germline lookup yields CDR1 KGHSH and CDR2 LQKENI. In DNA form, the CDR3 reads TGTGCCAGCTCACCAACGACTAGCGGGGACGAGCAGTACTTC. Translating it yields CASSPTTSGDEQYF.

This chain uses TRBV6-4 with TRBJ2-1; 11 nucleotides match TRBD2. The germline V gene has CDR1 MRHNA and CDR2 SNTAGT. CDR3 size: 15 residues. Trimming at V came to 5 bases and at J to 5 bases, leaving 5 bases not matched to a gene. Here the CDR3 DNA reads TGTGCCAGCAGTTCAGGGACTAGCGGTGACAATGAGCAGTTCTTC. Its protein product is CASSSGTSGDNEQFF.